Below, 10 T cell receptor beta chains from the same sample are listed, as sequenced in a study of cytomegalovirus exposure and HLA in healthy donors. 60 Vbeta and 13 Jbeta primers were used in PCR. Sequencing used immunoSEQ multiplex PCR; TCRdb keeps in-frame clones, though not all of them. This sample's table reports about 84,000 clones. Sequenced: PBMCs. All receptors come from a man aged 50 to 60 in good health and CMV-seronegative.

The chain joins TRBV5-4 to TRBJ2-7, with 7 bases that match TRBD2. Trimming at V came to 1 base and at J to 3 bases, leaving 7 bases not matched to a gene. This CDR3 comprises 15 residues. Germline CDR1 SGHNT, CDR2 YYREEE (reference sequence). The CDR3 here is CASSLKGGGIYEQYF. The CDR3 region has the DNA TGTGCCAGCAGCTTGAAAGGCGGGGGTATCTACGAGCAGTACTTC.

The genes are TRBV21-1 and TRBJ2-5; the D segment call TRBD2 is taken from the table without a DNA check. TRBV21-1 is listed as a pseudogene. CDR3 length equals 11 residues. The CDR3 loop is CASSRAETQYF. Written as DNA, the CDR3 is TGTGCCAGCAGCCGCGCGGAGACCCAGTACTTC.

The chain carries TRBV9 and TRBJ2-5; 7 bases match TRBD2. This CDR3 has 15 amino acids. With 9 bases clipped from V and 0 bases from J, the junction kept 11 bases outside the gene matches. CDR1 is SGDLS and CDR2 is YYNGEE in the germline V gene. CDR3 nucleotides: TGTGCCACCCCAGTCCGGGCGGGGGACCAAGAGACCCAGTACTTC. It encodes CATPVRAGDQETQYF.

V is TRBV6-5 and J is TRBJ1-2; 7 bases align to TRBD1. Germline V CDR1 and CDR2: MNHEY, SVGAGI. The length of the CDR3 is 14 residues. The V segment lost 0 bases and the J segment 3 bases; nucleotides outside the gene matches: 1. The CDR3 DNA reads as TGTGCCAGCAGTTACTCGGGGACAGACTATGGCTACACCTTC. It specifies CASSYSGTDYGYTF.

V and J are TRBV6-5 and TRBJ2-7; 11 positions agree with TRBD2. V gave up 6 bases and J gave up 3 bases; unmatched junction bases: 7. The CDR3 runs 15 residues. CDR1 is MNHEY, CDR2 SVGAGI, per germline. CDR3 sequence: CASRTGTSGLYEQYF. CDR3 coding DNA: TGTGCCAGCAGAACCGGGACTAGCGGACTCTACGAGCAGTACTTC.

V is TRBV4-2 and J is TRBJ2-7, with a possible D match to TRBD1 (6 bases). Germline V gene data show CDR1 as LGHNA and CDR2 as YNFKEQ. The CDR3 length is 19 residues. The V and J ends lost 1 base and 1 base respectively, with 23 bases between them. The CDR3 sequence is CASSQVGRGPENLSYEQYF. The CDR3 DNA reads as TGTGCCAGCAGCCAAGTCGGCAGGGGCCCCGAGAATTTATCCTACGAGCAGTACTTC.

The chain has TRBV27 and TRBJ2-7; the match to TRBD2 covers 8 bases. The germline V gene has CDR1 MNHEY and CDR2 SMNVEV (reference sequence). J was trimmed by 6 bases and V by 5 bases; bases with no gene match: 15. This CDR3 is built from 16 residues. The CDR3 spells CASSLPLGLGGSEQYF. CDR3 bases: TGTGCCAGCAGTCTCCCCCTGGGACTAGGAGGTTCCGAGCAGTACTTC.

The V gene is TRBV18, the J gene TRBJ1-6, with 8 nucleotides matching TRBD1. The CDR3 contains 14 residues. V lost 5 bases and J lost 9; bases outside the gene matches: 6. CDR1 is KGHSH, CDR2 LQKENI, per germline. DNA for the CDR3: TGTGCCAGCTCAGCGACAGGGGATGGTTCACCCCTCCACTTT. It yields the protein CASSATGDGSPLHF.

The V call is TRBV5-4, the J call TRBJ2-7; the match to TRBD1 covers 8 bases. The CDR3 has 15 amino acids. CDR1 SGHNT and CDR2 YYREEE come from the germline V gene (reference sequence). The junction had 4 bases not matched to a gene; V was cut back by 0 bases and J by 2 bases. CDR3 residues: CASSLAGTGPYEQYF. The CDR3 DNA sequence: TGTGCCAGCAGCTTGGCCGGGACAGGTCCCTACGAGCAGTACTTC.

In regard to this clone: The junction departs from the called germline gene at one end, perhaps through a read error. The gene calls are TRBV7-8 and TRBJ1-5; 7 nucleotides agree with TRBD1. The CDR3 has 14 amino acids. Per germline, CDR1 SGHVS and CDR2 FQNEAQ. As DNA, the CDR3 is TGTGCCAGCAGCCCAAGAGGGGGCAATCAGCCTCAGCATTTT. Translation gives CASSPRGGNQPQHF.